This T cell receptor (beta chain) stems from a study of shared clonotypes between healthy human individuals. Overall study findings and caveats: Naive subsets generally exceeded memory subsets in estimated richness. For naive CD4 cells, around 5.1% of clonotypes were shared across a handful of donors.

This clone came up once. The antigen is unknown. Using immunoSEQ multiplex PCR, the repertoire was profiled, and TCRdb retains in-frame clones only, with some absent. This sample yields approximately 710,000 clones, of which less than 95% are seen a single time; 30% to 35% belongs to the top ten. This receptor was taken from a man aged 18 to 29 in good health. Some clones in this sample may be carry-over from other donors' samples. Material: memory CD8+ T cells from PBMCs. As to subset: CD45RO+ cells pooled with CCR7-negative TemRA cells.

The CDR3 nucleotides are TGTGCCAGCAGCTCCCCCCTAGCGGGAGGCCGTGTTGAGCAGTTCTTC. This codes for CASSSPLAGGRVEQFF. The rearrangement links TRBV9 to TRBJ2-1, with 11 bases fitting TRBD2. Trimming removed 4 bases from V and 9 bases from J; junction bases left unmatched: 12. CDR3 size: 16 residues. The germline V gene has CDR1 SGDLS and CDR2 YYNGEE.